The 2 T cell receptor beta chains in this list originate from one sample, sequenced in a study of shared clonotypes between healthy human individuals. Assay used: immunoSEQ multiplex PCR; TCRdb lists only in-frame clones, some missing. The profile covers 550,000 to 800,000 clones, with roughly 88% appearing a single time and 30% to 40% taken by the ten largest. The material sequenced was memory CD8+ T cells from PBMCs. The subset: CD45RO+ cells pooled with CCR7-negative TemRA cells. Receptors originate from a man younger than 35 in good health. Some clones in this sample may be carry-over from other donors' samples.

The genes are TRBV11-2 and TRBJ2-7, with 11 bases that match TRBD1. This CDR3 comprises 15 residues. The germline V gene encodes CDR1 SGHAT and CDR2 FQNNGV. V gave up 4 bases and J gave up 3 bases; unmatched junction bases: 5. The CDR3 DNA reads as TGTGCCAGCAGCTCGCCCGGGACAGGGGGCTACGAGCAGTACTTC. This encodes CASSSPGTGGYEQYF.

The V call is TRBV10-2, the J call TRBJ2-3; a weak D match, TRBD2 (5 bases). V was clipped by 7 bases and J by 6 bases, with 23 bases between them. CDR1 and CDR2 (germline): WSHSY, SAAADI. The length of the CDR3 is 16 residues. The DNA of the CDR3 is TGCGCCAGCACCTACCACGAGGGTCCGACTCCGGATACGCAGTATTTT. This codes for CASTYHEGPTPDTQYF.